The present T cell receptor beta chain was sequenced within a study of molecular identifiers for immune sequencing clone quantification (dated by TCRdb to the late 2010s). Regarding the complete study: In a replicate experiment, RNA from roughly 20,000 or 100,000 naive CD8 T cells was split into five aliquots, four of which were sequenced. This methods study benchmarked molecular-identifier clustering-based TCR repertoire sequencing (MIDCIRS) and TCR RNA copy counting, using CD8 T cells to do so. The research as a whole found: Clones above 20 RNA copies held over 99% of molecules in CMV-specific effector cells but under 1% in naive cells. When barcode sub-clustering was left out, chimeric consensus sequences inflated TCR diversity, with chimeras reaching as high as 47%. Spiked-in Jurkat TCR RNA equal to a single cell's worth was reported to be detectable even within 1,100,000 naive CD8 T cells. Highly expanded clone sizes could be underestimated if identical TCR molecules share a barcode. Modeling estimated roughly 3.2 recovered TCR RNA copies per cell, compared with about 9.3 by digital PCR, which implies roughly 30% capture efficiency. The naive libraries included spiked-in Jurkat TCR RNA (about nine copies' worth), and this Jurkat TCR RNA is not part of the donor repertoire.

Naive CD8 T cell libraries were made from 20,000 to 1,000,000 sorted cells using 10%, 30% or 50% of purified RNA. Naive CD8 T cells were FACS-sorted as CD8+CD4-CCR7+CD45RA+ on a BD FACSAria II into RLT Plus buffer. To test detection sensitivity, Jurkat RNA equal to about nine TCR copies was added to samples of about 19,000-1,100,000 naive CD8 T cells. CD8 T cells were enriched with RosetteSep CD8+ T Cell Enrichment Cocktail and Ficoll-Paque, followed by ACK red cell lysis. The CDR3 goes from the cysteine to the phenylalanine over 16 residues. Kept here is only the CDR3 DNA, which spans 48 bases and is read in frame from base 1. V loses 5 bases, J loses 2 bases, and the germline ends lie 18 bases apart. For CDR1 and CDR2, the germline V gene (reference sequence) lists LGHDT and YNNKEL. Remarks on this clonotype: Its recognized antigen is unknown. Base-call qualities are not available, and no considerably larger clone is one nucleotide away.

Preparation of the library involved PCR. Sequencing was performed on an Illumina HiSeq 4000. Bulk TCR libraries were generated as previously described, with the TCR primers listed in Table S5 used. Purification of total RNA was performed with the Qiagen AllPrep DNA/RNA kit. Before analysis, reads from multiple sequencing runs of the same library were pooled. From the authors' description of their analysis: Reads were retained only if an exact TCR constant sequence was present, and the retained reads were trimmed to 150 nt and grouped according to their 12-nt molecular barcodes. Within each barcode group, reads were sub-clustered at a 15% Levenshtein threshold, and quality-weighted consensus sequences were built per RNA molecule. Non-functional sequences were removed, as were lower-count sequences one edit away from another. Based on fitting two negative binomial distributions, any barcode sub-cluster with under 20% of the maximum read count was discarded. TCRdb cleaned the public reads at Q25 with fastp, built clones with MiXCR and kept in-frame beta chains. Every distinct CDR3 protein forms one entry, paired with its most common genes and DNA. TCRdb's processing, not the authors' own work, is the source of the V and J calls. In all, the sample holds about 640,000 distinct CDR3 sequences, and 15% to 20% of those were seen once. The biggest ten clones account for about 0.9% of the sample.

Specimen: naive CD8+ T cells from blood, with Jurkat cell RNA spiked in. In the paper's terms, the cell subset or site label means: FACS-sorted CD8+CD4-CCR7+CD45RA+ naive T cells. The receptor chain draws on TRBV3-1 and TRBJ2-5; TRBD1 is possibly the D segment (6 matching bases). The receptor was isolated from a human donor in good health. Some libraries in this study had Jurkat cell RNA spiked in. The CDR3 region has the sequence CASSAGARAVQETQYF. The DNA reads TGTGCCAGCAGCGCAGGGGCCCGAGCGGTACAAGAGACCCAGTACTTC.